This TCR beta chain was obtained from a study of blood T cell repertoires in COVID-19. Turning to the study itself: In each case, the material was cDNA or gDNA derived from T cells, B-cell-depleted T cells, or PBMCs.

As originally analysed: Estimation of nucleated cell counts relied on the amplification of reference gene primers. The method was immunoSEQ multiplex PCR; TCRdb's version includes in-frame clones alone and lacks a portion of them. Clone size and V and J calls were adopted from that table, with D and trimming inferred from the DNA. The table shows around 70,000 clones, with around 80% occurring only once. Trimming pared 4 bases from V and 15 bases from J, leaving 19 bases between. Germline V lookup: CDR1 LGHDT, CDR2 YNNKEL (reference sequence). The CDR3 totals 13 residues. This clone was seen more than once but under ten times.

The chain combines TRBV3-1 (or the pseudogene TRBV3-2) with TRBJ2-1; D is uncertain. The sequencing input was peripheral blood. The source of this sequence is a woman older than 75 with active or convalescent COVID-19. The CDR3 region has the DNA TGTGCCAGCAGCCCCCTCCCCGGCCCTCCGGGGTTCTTC. Translation gives CASSPLPGPPGFF.